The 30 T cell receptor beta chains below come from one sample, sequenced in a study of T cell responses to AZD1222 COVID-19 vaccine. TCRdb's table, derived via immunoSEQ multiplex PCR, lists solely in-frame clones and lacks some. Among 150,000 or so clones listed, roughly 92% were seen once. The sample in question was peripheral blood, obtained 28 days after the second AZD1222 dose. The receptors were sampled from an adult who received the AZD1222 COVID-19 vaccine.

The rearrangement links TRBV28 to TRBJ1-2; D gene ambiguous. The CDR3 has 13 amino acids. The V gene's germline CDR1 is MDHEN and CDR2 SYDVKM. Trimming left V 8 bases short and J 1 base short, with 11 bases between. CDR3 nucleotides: TGTGCCAGCCAAGACGGAATTAACTATGGCTACACCTTC. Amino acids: CASQDGINYGYTF.

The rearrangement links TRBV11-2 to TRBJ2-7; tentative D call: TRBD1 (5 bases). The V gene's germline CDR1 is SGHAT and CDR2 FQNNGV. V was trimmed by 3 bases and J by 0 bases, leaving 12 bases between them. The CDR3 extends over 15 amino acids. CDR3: CASSFEGVSSYEQYF. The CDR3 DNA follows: TGTGCCAGCAGCTTCGAAGGGGTCAGCTCCTACGAGCAGTACTTC. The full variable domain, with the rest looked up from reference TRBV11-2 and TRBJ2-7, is EAGVAQSPRYKIIEKRQSVAFWCNPISGHATLYWYQQILGQGPKLLIQFQNNGVVDDSQLPKDRFSAERLKGVDSTLKIQPAKLEDSAVYLCASSFEGVSSYEQYFGPGTRLTVT.

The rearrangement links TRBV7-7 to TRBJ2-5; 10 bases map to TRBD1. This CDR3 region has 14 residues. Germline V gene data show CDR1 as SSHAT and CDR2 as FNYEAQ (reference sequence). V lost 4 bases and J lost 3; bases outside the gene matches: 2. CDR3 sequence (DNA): TGTGCCAGCAGCTCGGGGACAGGGGAAGAGACCCAGTACTTC. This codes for CASSSGTGEETQYF.

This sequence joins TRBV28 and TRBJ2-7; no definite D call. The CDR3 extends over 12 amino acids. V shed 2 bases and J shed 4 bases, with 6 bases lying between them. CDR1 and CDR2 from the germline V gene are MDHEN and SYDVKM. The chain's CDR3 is CASSLDGYEQYF. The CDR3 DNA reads TGTGCCAGCAGTTTAGATGGATACGAGCAGTACTTC.

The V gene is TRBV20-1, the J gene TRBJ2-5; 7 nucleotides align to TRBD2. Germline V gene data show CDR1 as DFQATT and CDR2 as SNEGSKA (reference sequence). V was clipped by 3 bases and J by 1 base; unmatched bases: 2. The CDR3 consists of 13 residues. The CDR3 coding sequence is TGCAGTGCTAGTGGGGGGGTCCAAGAGACCCAGTACTTC. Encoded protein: CSASGGVQETQYF.

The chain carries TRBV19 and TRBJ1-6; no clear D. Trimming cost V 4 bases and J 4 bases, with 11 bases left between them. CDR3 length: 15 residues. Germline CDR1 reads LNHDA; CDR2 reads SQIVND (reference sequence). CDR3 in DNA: TGTGCCAGTAGTACCGGCAGCCAGTATAATTCACCCCTCCACTTT. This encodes CASSTGSQYNSPLHF.

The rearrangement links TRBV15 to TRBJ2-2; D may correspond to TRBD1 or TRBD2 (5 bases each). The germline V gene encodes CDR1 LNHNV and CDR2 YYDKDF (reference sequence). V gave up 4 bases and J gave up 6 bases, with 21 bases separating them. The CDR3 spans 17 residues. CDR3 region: CATSTLPGRPIAGELFF. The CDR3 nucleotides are TGTGCCACCAGCACTCTACCGGGACGGCCTATAGCCGGGGAGCTGTTTTTT. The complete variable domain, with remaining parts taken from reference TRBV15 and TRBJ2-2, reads DAMVIQNPRYQVTQFGKPVTLSCSQTLNHNVMYWYQQKSSQAPKLLFHYYDKDFNNEADTPDNFQSRRPNTSFCFLDIRSPGLGDTAMYLCATSTLPGRPIAGELFFGEGSRLTVL.

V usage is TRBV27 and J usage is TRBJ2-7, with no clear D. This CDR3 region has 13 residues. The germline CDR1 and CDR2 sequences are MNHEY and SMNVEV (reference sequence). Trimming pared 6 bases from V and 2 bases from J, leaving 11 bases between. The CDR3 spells CASRGPTAYEQYF. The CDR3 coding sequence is TGTGCCAGCAGGGGTCCCACTGCCTACGAGCAGTACTTC.

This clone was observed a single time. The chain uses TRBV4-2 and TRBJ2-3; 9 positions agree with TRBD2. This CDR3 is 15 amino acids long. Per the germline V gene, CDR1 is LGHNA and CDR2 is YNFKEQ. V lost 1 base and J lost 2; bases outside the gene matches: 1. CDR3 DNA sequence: TGTGCCAGCAGCCAAGGACTAGCGGTCACAGATACGCAGTATTTT. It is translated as CASSQGLAVTDTQYF.

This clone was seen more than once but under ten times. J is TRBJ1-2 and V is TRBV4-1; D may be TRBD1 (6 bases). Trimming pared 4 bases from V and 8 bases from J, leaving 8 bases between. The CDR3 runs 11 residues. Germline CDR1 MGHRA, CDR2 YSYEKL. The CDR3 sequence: CASSLGTGYTF. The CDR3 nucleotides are TGCGCCAGCAGCCTTGGGACAGGCTACACCTTC.

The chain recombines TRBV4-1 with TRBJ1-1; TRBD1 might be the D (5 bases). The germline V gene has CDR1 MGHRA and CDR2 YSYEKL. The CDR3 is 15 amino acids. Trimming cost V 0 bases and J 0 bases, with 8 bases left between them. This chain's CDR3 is CASSQDRGLNTEAFF. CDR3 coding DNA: TGCGCCAGCAGCCAAGATCGGGGGTTGAACACTGAAGCTTTCTTT.

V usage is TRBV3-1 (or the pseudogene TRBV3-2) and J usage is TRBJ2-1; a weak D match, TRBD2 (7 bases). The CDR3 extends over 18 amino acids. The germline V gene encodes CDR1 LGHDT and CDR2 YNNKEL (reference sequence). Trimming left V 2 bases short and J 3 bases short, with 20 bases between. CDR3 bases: TGTGCCAGCAGCCAAAGGGGGGGATGGGAGAAGAACTACAATGAGCAGTTCTTC. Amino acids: CASSQRGGWEKNYNEQFF.

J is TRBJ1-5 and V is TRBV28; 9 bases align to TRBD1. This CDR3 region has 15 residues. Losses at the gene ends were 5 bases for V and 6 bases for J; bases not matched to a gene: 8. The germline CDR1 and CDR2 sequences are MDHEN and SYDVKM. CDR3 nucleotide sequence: TGTGCCAGCAGTATTACAGGGGGCGTTGGTCAGCCCCAGCATTTT. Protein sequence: CASSITGGVGQPQHF.

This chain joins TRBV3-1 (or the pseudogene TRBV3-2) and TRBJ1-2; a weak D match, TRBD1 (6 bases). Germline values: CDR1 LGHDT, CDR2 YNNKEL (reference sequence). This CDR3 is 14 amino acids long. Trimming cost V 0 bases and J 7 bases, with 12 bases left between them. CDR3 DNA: TGTGCCAGCAGCCAAGAGATCAGGGGACGTGGCTACACCTTC. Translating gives CASSQEIRGRGYTF.

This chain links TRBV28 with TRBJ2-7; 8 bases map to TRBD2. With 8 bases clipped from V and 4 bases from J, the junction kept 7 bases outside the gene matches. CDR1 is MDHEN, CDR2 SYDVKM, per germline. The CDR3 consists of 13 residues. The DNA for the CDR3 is TGTGCCAGCGGAATGGGCGGGAGGTACGAGCAGTACTTC. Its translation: CASGMGGRYEQYF. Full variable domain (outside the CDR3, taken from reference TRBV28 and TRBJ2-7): DVKVTQSSRYLVKRTGEKVFLECVQDMDHENMFWYRQDPGLGLRLIYFSYDVKMKEKGDIPEGYSVSREKKERFSLILESASTNQTSMYLCASGMGGRYEQYFGPGTRLTVT.

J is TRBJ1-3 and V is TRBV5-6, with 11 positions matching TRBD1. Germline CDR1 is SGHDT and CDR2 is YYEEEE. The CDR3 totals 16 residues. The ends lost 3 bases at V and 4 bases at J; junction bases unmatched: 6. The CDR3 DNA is TGTGCCAGCAGCTCCCGGGACAGGGGGATAGGAAACACCATATATTTT. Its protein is CASSSRDRGIGNTIYF.

The CDR3 DNA reads TGTGCCAGCAGCTTGCAGGAATTCAATGAAAAACTGTTTTTT. Protein product: CASSLQEFNEKLFF. The chain couples TRBV5-4 to TRBJ1-4; D remains ambiguous. The length of the CDR3 is 14 residues. V was pared by 1 base and J by 5 bases, with 9 bases between. The germline V gene encodes CDR1 SGHNT and CDR2 YYREEE (reference sequence). Drawing the rest from reference TRBV5-4 and TRBJ1-4, the complete variable domain is ETGVTQSPTHLIKTRGQQVTLRCSSQSGHNTVSWYQQALGQGPQFIFQYYREEENGRGNFPPRFSGLQFPNYSSELNVNALELDDSALYLCASSLQEFNEKLFFGSGTQLSVL.

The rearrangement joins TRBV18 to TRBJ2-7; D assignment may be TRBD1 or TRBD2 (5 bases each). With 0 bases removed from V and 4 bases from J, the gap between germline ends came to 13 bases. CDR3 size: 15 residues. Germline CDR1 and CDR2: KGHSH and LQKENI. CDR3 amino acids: CASSPPGAVGYEQYF. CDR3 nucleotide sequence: TGTGCCAGCTCACCACCCGGGGCGGTCGGATACGAGCAGTACTTC.

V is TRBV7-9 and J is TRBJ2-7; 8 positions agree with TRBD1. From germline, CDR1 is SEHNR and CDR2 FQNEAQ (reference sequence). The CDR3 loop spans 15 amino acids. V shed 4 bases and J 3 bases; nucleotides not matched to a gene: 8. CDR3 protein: CASSSRTGLDYEQYF. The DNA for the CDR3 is TGTGCCAGCAGCTCTCGGACAGGGTTAGACTACGAGCAGTACTTC.

The CDR3 bases are TGTGCCAGCAGCTCCCTTGGATTAGATACGCAGTATTTT. This encodes CASSSLGLDTQYF. The chain employs TRBV27 and TRBJ2-3, with no clear D. The CDR3 spans 13 residues. Between the trimmed V and J ends, which lost 6 bases and 5 bases, there was a span of 12 bases. CDR1 is MNHEY, CDR2 SMNVEV, per germline (reference sequence).

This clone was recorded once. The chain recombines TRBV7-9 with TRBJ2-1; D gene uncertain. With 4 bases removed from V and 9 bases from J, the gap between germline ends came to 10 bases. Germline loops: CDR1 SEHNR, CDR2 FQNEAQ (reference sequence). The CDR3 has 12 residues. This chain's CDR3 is CASSSGVPEQFF. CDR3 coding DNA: TGTGCCAGCAGCTCAGGAGTCCCTGAGCAGTTCTTC.

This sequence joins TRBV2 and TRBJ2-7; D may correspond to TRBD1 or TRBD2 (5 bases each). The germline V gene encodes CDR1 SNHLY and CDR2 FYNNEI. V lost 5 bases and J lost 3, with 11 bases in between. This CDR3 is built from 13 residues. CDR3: CASSPGTLYEQYF. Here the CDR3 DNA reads TGTGCCAGCAGTCCCGGGACGCTCTACGAGCAGTACTTC.

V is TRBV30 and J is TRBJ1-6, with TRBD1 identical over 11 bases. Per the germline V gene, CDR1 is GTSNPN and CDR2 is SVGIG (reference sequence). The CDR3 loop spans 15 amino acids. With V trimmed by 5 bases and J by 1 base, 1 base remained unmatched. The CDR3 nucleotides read TGTGCCTGGGGACAGGGGGCTTCCTATAATTCACCCCTCCACTTT. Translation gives CAWGQGASYNSPLHF.

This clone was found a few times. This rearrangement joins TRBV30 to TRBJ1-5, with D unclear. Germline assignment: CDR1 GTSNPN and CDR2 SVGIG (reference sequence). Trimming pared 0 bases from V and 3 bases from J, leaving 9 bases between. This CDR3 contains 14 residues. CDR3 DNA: TGTGCCTGGAGTGTCGGTCTCTCCAATCAGCCCCAGCATTTT. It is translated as CAWSVGLSNQPQHF.

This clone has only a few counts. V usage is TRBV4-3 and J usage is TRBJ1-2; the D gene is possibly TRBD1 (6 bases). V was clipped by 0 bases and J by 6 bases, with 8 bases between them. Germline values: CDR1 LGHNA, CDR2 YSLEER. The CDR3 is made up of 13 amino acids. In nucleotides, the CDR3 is TGCGCCAGCAGCCAAGACTACAGGGATGGCTACACCTTC. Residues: CASSQDYRDGYTF.

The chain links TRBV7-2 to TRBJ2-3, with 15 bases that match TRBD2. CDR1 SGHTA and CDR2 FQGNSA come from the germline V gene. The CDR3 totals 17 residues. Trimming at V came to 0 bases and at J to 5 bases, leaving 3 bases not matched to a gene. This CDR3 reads CASSLAGLAGGIDTQYF. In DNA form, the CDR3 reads TGTGCCAGCAGCTTAGCTGGACTAGCGGGAGGGATAGATACGCAGTATTTT.

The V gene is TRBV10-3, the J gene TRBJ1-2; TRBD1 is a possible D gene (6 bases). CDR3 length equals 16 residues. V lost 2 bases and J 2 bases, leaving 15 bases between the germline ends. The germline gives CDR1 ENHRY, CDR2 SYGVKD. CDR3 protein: CAISEPAGQHNYGYTF. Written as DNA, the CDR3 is TGTGCCATCAGTGAGCCAGCTGGACAGCACAACTATGGCTACACCTTC.

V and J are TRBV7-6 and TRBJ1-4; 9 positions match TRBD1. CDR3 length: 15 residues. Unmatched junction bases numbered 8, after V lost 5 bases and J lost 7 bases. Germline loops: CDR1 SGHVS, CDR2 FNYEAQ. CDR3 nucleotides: TGTGCCAGCAGCCTACGACAGGGGGTGGTTGAAAAACTGTTTTTT. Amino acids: CASSLRQGVVEKLFF.

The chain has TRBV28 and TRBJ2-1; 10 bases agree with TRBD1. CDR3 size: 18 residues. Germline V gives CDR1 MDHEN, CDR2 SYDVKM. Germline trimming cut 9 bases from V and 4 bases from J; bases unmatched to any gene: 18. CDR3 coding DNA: TGTGCCAGTCCCCTCCGGGACAGGGGATGGTCAGTGTACAATGAGCAGTTCTTC. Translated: CASPLRDRGWSVYNEQFF.

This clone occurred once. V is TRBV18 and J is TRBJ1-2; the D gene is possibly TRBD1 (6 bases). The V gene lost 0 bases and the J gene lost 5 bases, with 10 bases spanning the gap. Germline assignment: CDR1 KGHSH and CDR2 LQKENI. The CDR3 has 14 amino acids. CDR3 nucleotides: TGTGCCAGCTCACCACCGGTGCAGGGGTATGGCTACACCTTC. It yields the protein CASSPPVQGYGYTF.